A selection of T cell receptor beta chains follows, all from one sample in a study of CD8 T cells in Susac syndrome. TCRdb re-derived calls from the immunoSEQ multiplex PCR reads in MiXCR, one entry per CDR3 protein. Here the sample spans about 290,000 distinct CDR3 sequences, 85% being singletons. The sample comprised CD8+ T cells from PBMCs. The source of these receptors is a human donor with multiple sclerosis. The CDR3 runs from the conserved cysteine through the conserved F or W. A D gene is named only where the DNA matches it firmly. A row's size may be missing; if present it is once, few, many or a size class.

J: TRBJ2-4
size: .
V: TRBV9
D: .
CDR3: CASSPREGGQGVSKNIQYF
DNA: TGTGCCAGCAGCCCCAGGGAGGGCGGCCAGGGGGTTTCCAAAAACATTCAGTACTTC

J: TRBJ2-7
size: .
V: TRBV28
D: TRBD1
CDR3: CASSPPGAGGLYEQYF
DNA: TGTGCCAGCAGCCCTCCCGGGGCAGGGGGCTTATACGAGCAGTACTTC

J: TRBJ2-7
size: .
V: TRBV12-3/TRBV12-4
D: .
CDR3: CASSNRDVFYEQYF
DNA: TGTGCCAGCAGTAACCGGGACGTCTTCTACGAGCAGTACTTC

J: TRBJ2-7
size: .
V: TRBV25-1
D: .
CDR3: CASRGGGTGDYEQYF
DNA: TGTGCCAGCAGGGGGGGAGGGACAGGAGACTACGAGCAGTACTTC

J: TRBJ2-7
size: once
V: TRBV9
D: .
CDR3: CTSSVGTAYEQYF
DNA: TGTACCAGCAGCGTAGGTACGGCCTACGAGCAGTACTTC

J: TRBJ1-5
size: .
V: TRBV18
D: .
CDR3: CASSPFTAGGNQPQHF
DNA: TGTGCCAGCTCACCATTCACAGCGGGGGGCAATCAGCCCCAGCATTTT

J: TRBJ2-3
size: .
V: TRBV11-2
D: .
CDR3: CASSFNTHLRPVHYWDTQYF
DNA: TGTGCCAGCAGCTTCAACACCCACCTTCGGCCGGTGCATTATTGGGATACGCAGTATTTT

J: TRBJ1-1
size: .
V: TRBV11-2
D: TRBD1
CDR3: CASSLADRGGMNTEAFF
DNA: TGTGCCAGCAGCTTAGCGGACAGGGGTGGAATGAACACTGAAGCTTTCTTT

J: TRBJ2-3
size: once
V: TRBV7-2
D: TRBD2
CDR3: CASSTRLAPMGTDTQYF
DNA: TGTGCCAGCAGCACCCGACTAGCTCCAATGGGGACAGATACGCAGTATTTT

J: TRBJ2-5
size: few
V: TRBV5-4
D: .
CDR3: CASSGLALETQYF
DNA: TGTGCCAGCAGCGGACTGGCGCTGGAGACCCAGTACTTC

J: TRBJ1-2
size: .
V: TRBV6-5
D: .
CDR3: CASSYGSWGVGDYGYTF
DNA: TGTGCCAGCAGTTATGGCTCATGGGGGGTCGGCGACTATGGCTACACCTTC

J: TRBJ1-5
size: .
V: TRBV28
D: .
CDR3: CASRGSRSNQPQHF
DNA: TGTGCCAGCAGGGGGTCTCGGAGCAATCAGCCCCAGCATTTT

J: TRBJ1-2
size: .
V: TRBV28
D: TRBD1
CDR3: CASSLWGTTGGSYGYTF
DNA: TGTGCCAGCAGTTTATGGGGAACCACAGGGGGCAGCTATGGCTACACCTTC

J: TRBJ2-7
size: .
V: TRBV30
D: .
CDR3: CAWSEAYEQYF
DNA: TGTGCCTGGAGTGAGGCCTACGAGCAGTACTTC

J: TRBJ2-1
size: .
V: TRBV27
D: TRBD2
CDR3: CASSSGTSGSHNEQFF
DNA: TGTGCCAGCAGTTCCGGGACTAGCGGGAGCCACAATGAGCAGTTCTTC

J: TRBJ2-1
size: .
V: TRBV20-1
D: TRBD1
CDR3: CSARDPTGGVYNEQFF
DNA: TGCAGTGCTAGAGATCCGACAGGGGGAGTCTACAATGAGCAGTTCTTC

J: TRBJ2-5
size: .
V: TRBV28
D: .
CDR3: CASSIMARKETQYF
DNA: TGTGCCAGCAGTATAATGGCTAGAAAAGAGACCCAGTACTTC

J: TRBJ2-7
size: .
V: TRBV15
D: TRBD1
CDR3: CATSSSGTGASHPYEQYF
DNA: TGTGCCACCAGCAGCTCCGGGACAGGGGCTTCCCATCCCTACGAGCAGTACTTC

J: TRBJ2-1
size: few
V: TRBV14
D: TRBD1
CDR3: CASSPGTAYNEQFF
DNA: TGTGCCAGCAGCCCCGGGACAGCTTACAATGAGCAGTTCTTC

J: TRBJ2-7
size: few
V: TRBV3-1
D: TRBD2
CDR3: CASSQYPSGSNYEQYF
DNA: TGTGCCAGCAGCCAGTATCCTAGCGGGAGTAATTACGAGCAGTACTTC

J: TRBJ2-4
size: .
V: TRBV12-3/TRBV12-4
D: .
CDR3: CASSSGGERDIQYF
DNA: TGTGCCAGCAGTTCCGGGGGAGAGCGGGACATTCAGTACTTC

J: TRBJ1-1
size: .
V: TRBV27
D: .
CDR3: CASSRLNRAHTEAFF
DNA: TGTGCCAGCAGCCGTCTTAACAGGGCGCACACTGAAGCTTTCTTT

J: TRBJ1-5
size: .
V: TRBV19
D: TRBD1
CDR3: CASGTEGNQPQHF
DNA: TGTGCCAGTGGGACAGAAGGCAATCAGCCCCAGCATTTT

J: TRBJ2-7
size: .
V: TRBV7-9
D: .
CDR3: CASSLTGHYEQYF
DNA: TGTGCCAGCAGCTTAACCGGCCACTACGAGCAGTACTTC

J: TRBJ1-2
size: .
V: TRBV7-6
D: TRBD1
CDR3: CASSPGTDGYTF
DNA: TGTGCCAGCAGCCCCGGGACAGACGGCTACACCTTC

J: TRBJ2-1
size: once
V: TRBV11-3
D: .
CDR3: CASSPAIRGIHEQFF
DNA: TGTGCCAGCAGCCCAGCCATCCGAGGCATCCATGAGCAGTTCTTC

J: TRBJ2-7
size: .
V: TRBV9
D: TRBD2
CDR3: CASTGGTSGSGEQYF
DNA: TGTGCCAGCACGGGAGGGACTAGCGGGAGTGGGGAGCAGTACTTC

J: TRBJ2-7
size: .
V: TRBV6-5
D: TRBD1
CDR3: CASSYSSGTGYEQYF
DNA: TGTGCCAGCAGTTACTCGTCCGGGACAGGCTACGAGCAGTACTTC

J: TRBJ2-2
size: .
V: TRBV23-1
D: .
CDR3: CASSRTEGEPGELFF
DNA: TGCGCCAGCAGTCGTACCGAAGGGGAGCCCGGGGAGCTGTTTTTT

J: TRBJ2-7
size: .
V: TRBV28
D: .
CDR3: CASSLPVRGYEQYF
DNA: TGTGCCAGCAGTTTGCCCGTCAGGGGATACGAGCAGTACTTC

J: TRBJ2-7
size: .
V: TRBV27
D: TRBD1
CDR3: CASSLFGQVSYEQYF
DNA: TGTGCCAGCAGTTTATTTGGACAGGTGTCCTACGAGCAGTACTTC

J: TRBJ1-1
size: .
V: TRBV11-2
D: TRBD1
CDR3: CASSLDLTGTPEAFF
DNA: TGTGCCAGCAGCTTAGATCTGACAGGGACCCCTGAAGCTTTCTTT

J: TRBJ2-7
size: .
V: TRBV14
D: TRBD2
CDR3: CASSQVVSGNPYEQYF
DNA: TGTGCCAGCAGCCAAGTGGTTAGCGGGAATCCCTACGAGCAGTACTTC

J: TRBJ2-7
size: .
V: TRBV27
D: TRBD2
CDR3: CASSSGTSSHEQYF
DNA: TGTGCCAGCAGCTCCGGGACTAGTTCCCACGAGCAGTACTTC

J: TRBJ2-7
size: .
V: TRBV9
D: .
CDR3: CASSVGFYEQYF
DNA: TGTGCCAGCAGCGTAGGGTTCTACGAGCAGTACTTC

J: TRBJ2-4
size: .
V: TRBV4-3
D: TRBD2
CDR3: CASSQDLLSSGKVGIQYF
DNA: TGCGCCAGCAGCCAAGATCTGTTGTCTAGCGGGAAGGTCGGCATTCAGTACTTC

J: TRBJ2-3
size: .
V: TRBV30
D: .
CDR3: CAWSVLPGDTQYF
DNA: TGTGCCTGGAGTGTACTTCCCGGAGATACGCAGTATTTT

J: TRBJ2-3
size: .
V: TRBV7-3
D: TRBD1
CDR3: CASSLPFSGGAGADTQYF
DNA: TGTGCCAGCAGCTTACCCTTCTCAGGGGGAGCTGGCGCAGATACGCAGTATTTT

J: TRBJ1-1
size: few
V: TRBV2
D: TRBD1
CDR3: CASTPGDRLVSEAFF
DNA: TGTGCCAGCACCCCGGGGGACAGATTGGTTTCTGAAGCTTTCTTT

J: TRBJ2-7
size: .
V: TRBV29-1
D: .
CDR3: CSYEGPSYEQYF
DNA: TGCAGCTATGAGGGACCCTCCTACGAGCAGTACTTC

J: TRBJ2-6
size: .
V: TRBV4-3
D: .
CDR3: CASSQEEGARVGGANVLTF
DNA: TGCGCCAGCAGCCAAGAGGAGGGTGCCAGAGTTGGTGGGGCCAACGTCCTGACTTTC

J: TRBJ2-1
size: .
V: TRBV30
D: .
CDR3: CAWSAIYLPYNEQFF
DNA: TGTGCCTGGAGTGCTATCTATCTCCCCTACAATGAGCAGTTCTTC

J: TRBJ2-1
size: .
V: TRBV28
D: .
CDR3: CASSLADYNEQFF
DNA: TGTGCCAGCAGTTTGGCGGATTACAATGAGCAGTTCTTC

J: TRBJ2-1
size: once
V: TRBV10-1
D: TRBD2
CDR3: CASSEEREFYNEQFF
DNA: TGCGCCAGCAGTGAGGAGCGGGAGTTCTACAATGAGCAGTTCTTC